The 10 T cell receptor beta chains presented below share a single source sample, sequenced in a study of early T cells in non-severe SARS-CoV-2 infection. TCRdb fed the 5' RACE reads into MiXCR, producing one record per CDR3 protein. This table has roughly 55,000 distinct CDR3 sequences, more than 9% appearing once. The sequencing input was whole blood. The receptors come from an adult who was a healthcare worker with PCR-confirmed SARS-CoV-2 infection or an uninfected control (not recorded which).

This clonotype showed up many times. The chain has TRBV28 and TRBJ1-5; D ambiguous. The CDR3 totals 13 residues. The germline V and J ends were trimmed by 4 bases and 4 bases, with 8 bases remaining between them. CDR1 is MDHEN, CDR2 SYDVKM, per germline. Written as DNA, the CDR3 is TGTGCCAGCAGTTGGGCCATTAATCAGCCCCAGCATTTT. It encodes CASSWAINQPQHF.

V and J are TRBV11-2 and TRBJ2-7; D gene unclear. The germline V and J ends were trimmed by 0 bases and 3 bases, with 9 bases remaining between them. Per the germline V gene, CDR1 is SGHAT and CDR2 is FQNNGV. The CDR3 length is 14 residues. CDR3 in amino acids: CASSLDRQVYEQYF. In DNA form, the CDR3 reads TGTGCCAGCAGCTTAGACCGGCAGGTCTACGAGCAGTACTTC.

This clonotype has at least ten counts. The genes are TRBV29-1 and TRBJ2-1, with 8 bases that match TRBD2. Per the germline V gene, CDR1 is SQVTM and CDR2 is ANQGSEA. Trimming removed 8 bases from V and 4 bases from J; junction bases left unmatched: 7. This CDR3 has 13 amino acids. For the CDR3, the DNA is TGCAGCTCCAGCGGGGGCCCATACAATGAGCAGTTCTTC. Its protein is CSSSGGPYNEQFF.

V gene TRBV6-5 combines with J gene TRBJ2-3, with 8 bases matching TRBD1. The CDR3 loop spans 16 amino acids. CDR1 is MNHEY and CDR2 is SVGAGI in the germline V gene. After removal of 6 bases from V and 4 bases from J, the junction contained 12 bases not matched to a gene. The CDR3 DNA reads TGTGCCAGCAGCCTGGACAGGGCACGGAGCGCAGATACGCAGTATTTT. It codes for CASSLDRARSADTQYF.

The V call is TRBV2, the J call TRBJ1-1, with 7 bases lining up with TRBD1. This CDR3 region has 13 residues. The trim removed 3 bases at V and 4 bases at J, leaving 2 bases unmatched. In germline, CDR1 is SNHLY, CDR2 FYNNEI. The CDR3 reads CASSDEGATEAFF. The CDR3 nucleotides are TGTGCCAGCAGTGACGAGGGGGCCACTGAAGCTTTCTTT.

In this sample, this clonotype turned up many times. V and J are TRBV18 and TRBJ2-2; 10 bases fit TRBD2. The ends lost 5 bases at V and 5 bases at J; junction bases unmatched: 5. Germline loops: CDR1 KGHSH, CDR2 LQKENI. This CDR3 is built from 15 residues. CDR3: CASSSTSGQTGELFF. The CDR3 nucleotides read TGTGCCAGCTCATCGACTAGCGGGCAAACCGGGGAGCTGTTTTTT. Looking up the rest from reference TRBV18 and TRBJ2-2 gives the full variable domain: NAGVMQNPRHLVRRRGQEARLRCSPMKGHSHVYWYRQLPEEGLKFMVYLQKENIIDESGMPKERFSAEFPKEGPSILRIQQVVRGDSAAYFCASSSTSGQTGELFFGEGSRLTVL.

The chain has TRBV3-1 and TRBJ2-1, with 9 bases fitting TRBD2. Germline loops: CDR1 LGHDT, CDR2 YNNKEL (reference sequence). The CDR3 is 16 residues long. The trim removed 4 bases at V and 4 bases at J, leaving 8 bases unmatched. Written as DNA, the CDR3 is TGTGCCAGCAGCCCGTTAGGCAGCGGGAGGTACAATGAGCAGTTCTTC. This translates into CASSPLGSGRYNEQFF.

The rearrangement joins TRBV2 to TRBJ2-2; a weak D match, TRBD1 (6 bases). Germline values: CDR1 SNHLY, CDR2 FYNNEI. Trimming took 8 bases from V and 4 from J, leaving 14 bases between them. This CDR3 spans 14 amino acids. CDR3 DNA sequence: TGTGCCAGCGTGCTGTTGACAGGCACCGGGGAGCTGTTTTTT. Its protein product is CASVLLTGTGELFF.

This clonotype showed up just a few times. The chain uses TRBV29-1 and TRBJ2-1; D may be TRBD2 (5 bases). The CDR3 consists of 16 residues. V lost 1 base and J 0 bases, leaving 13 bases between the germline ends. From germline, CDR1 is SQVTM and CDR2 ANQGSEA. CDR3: CSVEVPTLASYNEQFF. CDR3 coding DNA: TGCAGCGTTGAAGTCCCGACCCTAGCCTCCTACAATGAGCAGTTCTTC.

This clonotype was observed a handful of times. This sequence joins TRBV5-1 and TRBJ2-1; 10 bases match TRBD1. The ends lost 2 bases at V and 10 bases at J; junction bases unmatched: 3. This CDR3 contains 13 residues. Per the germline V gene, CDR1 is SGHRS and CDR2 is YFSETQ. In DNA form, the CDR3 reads TGCGCCAGCAGCTTCGACAGGGGGCGAGAGCAGTTCTTC. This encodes CASSFDRGREQFF.